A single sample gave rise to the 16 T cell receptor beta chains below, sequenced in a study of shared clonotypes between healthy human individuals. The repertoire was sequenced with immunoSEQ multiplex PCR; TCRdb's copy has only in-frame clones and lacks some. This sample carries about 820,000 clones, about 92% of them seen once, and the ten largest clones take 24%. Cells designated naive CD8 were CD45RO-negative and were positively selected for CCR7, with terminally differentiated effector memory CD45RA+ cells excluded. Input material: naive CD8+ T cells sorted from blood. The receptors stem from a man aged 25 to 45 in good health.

CDR3: CASSPGQYYEQYF. In DNA form, the CDR3 reads TGTGCCAGCTCACCGGGACAATACTACGAGCAGTACTTC. This rearrangement joins TRBV18 to TRBJ2-7, with D possibly matching TRBD1 (6 bases). The CDR3 length is 13 residues. V was clipped by 3 bases and J by 3 bases, with 9 bases between them. Germline lookup yields CDR1 KGHSH and CDR2 LQKENI.

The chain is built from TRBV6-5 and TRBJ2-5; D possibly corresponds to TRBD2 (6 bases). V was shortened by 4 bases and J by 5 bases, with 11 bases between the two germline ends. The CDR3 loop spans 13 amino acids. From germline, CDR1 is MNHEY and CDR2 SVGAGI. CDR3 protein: CASSSDYLETQYF. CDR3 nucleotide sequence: TGTGCCAGCAGTTCGGACTATTTGGAGACCCAGTACTTC.

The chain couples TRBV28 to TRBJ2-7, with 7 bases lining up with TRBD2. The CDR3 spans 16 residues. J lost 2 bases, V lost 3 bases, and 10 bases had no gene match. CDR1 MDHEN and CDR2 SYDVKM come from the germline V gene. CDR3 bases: TGTGCCAGCAGTTTTGGGCTAGCGGACGTGACCTACGAGCAGTACTTC. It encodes CASSFGLADVTYEQYF.

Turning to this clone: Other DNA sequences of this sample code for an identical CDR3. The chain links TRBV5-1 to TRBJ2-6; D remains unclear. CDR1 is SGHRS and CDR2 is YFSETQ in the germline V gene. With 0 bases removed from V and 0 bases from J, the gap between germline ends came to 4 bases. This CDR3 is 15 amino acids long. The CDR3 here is CASSLGDSGANVLTF. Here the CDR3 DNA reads TGCGCCAGCAGCTTGGGGGACTCTGGGGCCAACGTCCTGACTTTC.

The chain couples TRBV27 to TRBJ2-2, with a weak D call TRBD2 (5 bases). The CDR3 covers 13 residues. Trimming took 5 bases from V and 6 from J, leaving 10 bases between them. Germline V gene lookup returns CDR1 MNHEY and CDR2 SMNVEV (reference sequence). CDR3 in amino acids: CASSLGVSGELFF. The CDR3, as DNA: TGTGCCAGCAGTCTCGGGGTATCCGGGGAGCTGTTTTTT.

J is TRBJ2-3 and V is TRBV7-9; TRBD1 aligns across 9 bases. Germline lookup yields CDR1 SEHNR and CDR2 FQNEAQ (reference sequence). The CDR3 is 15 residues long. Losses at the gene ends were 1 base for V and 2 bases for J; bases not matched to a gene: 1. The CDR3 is CASSLGTGDTDTQYF. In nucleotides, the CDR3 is TGTGCCAGCAGCTTAGGGACAGGGGACACAGATACGCAGTATTTT.

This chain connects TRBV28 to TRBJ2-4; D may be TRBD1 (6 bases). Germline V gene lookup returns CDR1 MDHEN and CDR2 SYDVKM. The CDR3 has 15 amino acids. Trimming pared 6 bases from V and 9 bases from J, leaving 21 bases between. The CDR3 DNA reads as TGTGCCAGCAGCCCCGCCGCCTGGACAGTGCTCATTCAGTACTTC. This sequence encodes CASSPAAWTVLIQYF.

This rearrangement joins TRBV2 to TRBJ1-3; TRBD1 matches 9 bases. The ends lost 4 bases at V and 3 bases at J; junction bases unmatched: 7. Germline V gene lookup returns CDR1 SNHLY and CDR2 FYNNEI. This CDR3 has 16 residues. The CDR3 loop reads CASSGQGVENGNTIYF. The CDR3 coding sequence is TGTGCCAGCAGTGGACAGGGGGTTGAAAATGGAAACACCATATATTTT.

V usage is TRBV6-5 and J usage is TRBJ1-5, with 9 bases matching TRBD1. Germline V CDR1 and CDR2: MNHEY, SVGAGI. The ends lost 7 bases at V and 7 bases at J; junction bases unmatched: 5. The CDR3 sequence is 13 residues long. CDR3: CASTPGQGQPQHF. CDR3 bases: TGTGCCAGCACCCCGGGACAGGGCCAGCCCCAGCATTTT.

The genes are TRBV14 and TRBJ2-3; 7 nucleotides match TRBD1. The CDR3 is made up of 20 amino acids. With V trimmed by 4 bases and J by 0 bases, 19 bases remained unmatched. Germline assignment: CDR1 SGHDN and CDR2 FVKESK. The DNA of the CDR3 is TGTGCCAGCAGCCCAACCCCGGGACAGATGATAATGTCTAGCACAGATACGCAGTATTTT. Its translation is CASSPTPGQMIMSSTDTQYF.

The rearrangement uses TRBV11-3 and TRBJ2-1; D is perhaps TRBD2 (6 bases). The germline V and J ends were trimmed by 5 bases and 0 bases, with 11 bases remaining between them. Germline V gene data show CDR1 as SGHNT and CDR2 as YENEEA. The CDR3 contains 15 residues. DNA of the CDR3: TGTGCCAGCAGCCGGGACGGGAGCTCCTACAATGAGCAGTTCTTC. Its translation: CASSRDGSSYNEQFF.

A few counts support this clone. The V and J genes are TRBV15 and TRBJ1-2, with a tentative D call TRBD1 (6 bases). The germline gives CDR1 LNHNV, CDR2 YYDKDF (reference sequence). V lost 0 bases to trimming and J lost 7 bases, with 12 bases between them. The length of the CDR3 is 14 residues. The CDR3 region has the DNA TGTGCCACCAGCAGAGATATCAGGGGTGGTGGCTACACCTTC. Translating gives CATSRDIRGGGYTF.

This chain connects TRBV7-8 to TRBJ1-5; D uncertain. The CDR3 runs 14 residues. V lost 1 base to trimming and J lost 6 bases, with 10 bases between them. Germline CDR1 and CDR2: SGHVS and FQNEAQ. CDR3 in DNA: TGTGCCAGCAGCTTAGACCGGAGACCTCAGCCCCAGCATTTT. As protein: CASSLDRRPQPQHF.

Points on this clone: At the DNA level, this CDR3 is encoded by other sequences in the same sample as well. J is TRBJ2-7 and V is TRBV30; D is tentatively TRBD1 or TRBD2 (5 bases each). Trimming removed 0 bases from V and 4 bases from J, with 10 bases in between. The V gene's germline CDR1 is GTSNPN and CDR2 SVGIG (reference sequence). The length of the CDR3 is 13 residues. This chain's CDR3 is CAWSVGTEYEQYF. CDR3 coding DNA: TGTGCCTGGAGTGTCGGGACGGAGTACGAGCAGTACTTC.

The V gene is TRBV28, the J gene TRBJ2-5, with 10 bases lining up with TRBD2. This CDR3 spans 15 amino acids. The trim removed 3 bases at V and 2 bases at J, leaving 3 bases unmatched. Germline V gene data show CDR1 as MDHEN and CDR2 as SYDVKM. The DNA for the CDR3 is TGTGCCAGCAGTTTCCCAGCGGGAGGGCAAGAGACCCAGTACTTC. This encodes CASSFPAGGQETQYF.

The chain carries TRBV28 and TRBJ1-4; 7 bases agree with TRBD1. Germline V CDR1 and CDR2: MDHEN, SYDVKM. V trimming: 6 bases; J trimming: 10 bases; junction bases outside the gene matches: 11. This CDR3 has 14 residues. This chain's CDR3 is CASSFQGGSGKLFF. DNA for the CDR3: TGTGCCAGCAGCTTCCAGGGGGGGAGTGGAAAACTGTTTTTT.